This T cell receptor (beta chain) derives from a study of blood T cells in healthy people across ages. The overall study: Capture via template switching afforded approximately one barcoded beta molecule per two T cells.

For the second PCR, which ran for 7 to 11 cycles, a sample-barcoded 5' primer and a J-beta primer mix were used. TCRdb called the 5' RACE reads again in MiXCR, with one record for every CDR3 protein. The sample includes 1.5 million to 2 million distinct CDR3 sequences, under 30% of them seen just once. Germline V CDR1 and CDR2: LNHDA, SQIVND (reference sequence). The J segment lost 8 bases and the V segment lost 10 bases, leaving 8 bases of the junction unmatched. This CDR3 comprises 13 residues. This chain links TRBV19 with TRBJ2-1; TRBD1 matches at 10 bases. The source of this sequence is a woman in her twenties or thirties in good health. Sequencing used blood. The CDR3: CANSRDRGDEQFF. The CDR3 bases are TGTGCCAATAGCAGGGACAGGGGTGATGAGCAGTTCTTC.